The sequence of this T cell receptor beta chain was determined in a study of T cell responses to AZD1222 COVID-19 vaccine (dated by TCRdb to the early 2020s). About the full investigation: AZD1222 recipients given second doses at about 4 weeks or at about 12 weeks were pooled, since spike-specific TCR depth and breadth were not found to differ between the two schedules. Trial participants were enrolled by age into subgroups of 18-55, 56-69 and 70-plus years, and approximately 150, 30 and 60 TCR-sequenced participants, respectively, were included in these subgroups. TCR sequencing was performed for roughly 250 trial participants, of whom 207 were given two doses of AZD1222 and approximately 25 were given two doses of MenACWY control vaccine. Overall study results and their limits: Only five to seven AZD1222 recipients were SARS-CoV-2 seropositive at baseline, limiting conclusions about previously exposed vaccinees. Participants were mostly white British and included more females than males, and it was suggested by the authors that clonal diversity may have been underestimated. The 56-69-year group was small, and its depth increase did not reach significance, likely because of low power. CD4 TCRs associated with the vaccine covered the entire spike protein, and the dominant responses were in regions 160-218 and 743-854. Because no day 14 peak-response samples were available, repertoires were characterized only after the peak T cell response. Reportedly, almost half of the unique spike-specific TCRs recognized epitopes lying outside the regions that are mutated in the B.1.351 and B.1.1.7 variants. Spike-specific TCR breadth and depth rose significantly after two AZD1222 doses compared with day 0 and with MenACWY recipients.

V was cut back by 3 bases and J by 1 base, leaving a gap of 9 bases between them. The CDR3 numbers 15 residues from cysteine through phenylalanine. Only CDR3 DNA remains: 45 bases, in frame from the first base. CDR1 is given as MNHNS and CDR2 as SASEGT, both from the germline V gene. What this sample's time point label stands for: baseline before first vaccination. Vaccinee samples were obtained from the UK trials COV001 and COV002, which included a single-blind randomized controlled phase 2/3 trial of AZD1222 (ChAdOx1 nCoV-19) in healthy adults. Trial participant PBMC samples were collected at day 0 and day 28 after the second dose for TCRbeta chain sequencing. With regard to this clone: Its antigen is still unknown. No base quality values were provided; no much bigger clone lies one nucleotide off.

The CDR3 regions of human TCRbeta chains were subjected to immunosequencing. Under the source paper's analysis protocol: TCRs in the repertoires were compared against a reference library of SARS-CoV-2-specific TCRs that had been generated with the MIRA antigen-specificity platform. Breadth was defined as the fraction of unique TCRs that were SARS-CoV-2-associated. Depth was defined as the fraction of total T cells that were SARS-CoV-2-associated. Each spike-specific TCR was assigned to its reactive spike region and to a CD4 or CD8 class using the MIRA data. Log10-transformed breadth and depth values were compared by one-way ANOVA with Sidak's multiple comparisons tests. Drawn from immuneACCESS, this table holds only the in-frame rearrangements with V and J called that TCRdb kept. Clones are partly lost; checked studies trace under half to an unresolved V gene and leave the rest unexplained. The DNA gave D and trimming, while V, J and clone size come from that table. The sample table holds about 100,000 clones, of which over 85% were seen once. The ten top clones hold 4% to 5.5% of the sample.

This receptor was taken from an adult in good health. The sample was peripheral blood, taken on day 0 of AZD1222 vaccination. This sequence uses TRBV6-1 and TRBJ1-4, with the D gene call left open. The CDR3 in this case is CASSEFFKTNEKLFF. The nucleotide sequence is given as TGTGCCAGCAGTGAGTTTTTTAAAACTAATGAAAAACTGTTTTTT.